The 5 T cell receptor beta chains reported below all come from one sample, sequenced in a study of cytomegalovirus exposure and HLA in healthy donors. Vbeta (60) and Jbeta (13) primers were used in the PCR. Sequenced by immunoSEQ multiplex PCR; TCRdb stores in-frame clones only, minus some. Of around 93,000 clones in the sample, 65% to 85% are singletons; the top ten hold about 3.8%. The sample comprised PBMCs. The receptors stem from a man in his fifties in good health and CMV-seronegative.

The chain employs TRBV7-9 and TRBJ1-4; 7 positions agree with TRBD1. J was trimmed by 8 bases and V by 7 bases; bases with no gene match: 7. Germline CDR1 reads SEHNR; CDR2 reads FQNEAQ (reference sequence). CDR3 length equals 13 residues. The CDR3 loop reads CASTPLTGEKLFF. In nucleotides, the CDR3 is TGTGCCAGCACCCCCTTGACAGGGGAAAAACTGTTTTTT.

The CDR3: CASSSGSLVYEQYF. CDR3 in DNA: TGTGCCAGCAGCAGCGGGAGCCTAGTATACGAGCAGTACTTC. The rearrangement links TRBV27 to TRBJ2-7; 8 bases fit TRBD2. V trimming: 6 bases; J trimming: 4 bases; junction bases outside the gene matches: 8. Per the germline V gene, CDR1 is MNHEY and CDR2 is SMNVEV (reference sequence). The CDR3 is made up of 14 amino acids.

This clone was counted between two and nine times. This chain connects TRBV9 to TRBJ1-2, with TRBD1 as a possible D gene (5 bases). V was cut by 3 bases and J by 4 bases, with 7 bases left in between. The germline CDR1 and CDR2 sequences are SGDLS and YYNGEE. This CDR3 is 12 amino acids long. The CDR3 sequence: CASSGGGYGYTF. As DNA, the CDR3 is TGTGCCAGCAGCGGCGGGGGCTATGGCTACACCTTC.

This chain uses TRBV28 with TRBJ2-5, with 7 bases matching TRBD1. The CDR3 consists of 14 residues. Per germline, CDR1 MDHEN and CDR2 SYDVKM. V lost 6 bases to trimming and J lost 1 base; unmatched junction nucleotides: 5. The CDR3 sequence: CASRPWTGQETQYF. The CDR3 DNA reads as TGTGCCAGCAGACCCTGGACAGGCCAAGAGACCCAGTACTTC.

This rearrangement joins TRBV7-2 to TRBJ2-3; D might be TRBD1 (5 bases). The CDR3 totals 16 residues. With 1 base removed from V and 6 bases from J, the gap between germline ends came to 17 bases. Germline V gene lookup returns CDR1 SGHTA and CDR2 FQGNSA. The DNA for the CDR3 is TGTGCCAGCAGCTTAGGGGGCGCGAGAGCGAGCGATACGCAGTATTTT. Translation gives CASSLGGARASDTQYF.